Described below is a single T cell receptor (beta chain) sequence and its context. Its cognate antigen is unknown. Sorting was done in triplicate for each CD8+ T cell subset (about 330,000 cells each). Germline V gene sequence: CDR1 DFQATT, CDR2 SNEGSKA (reference sequence). The CDR3 is 15 amino acids. 5' RACE with UMI labels generated the TRB cDNA libraries. TCRdb re-called the 5' RACE reads and shows each CDR3 protein once, DNA omitted. The sample has approximately 130,000 distinct CDR3 sequences, and its top ten clones hold 0.41%. This sample was taken from a study of CXCR3-negative and CXCR3-positive naive CD8 T cells. Across the whole study: Sequencing brought in about 150 million TRB reads altogether, and each library got about 1.5 +/- 0.3 million. Study-level points and caveats: TRB CDR3 properties were used to infer TCR strength, and surface CD5 was comparable between naive subsets. The study found more hydrophobic TRB CDR3s in CXCR3-positive naive cells than in CXCR3-negative naive cells. Cryopreserved cells showed partially decreased CXCR3 expression, and most assays used fresh PBMCs.

What was sequenced was naive CXCR3+ CD8+ T cells from blood. Subset noted: CD45RO-CCR7+CD27+CD95- naive CD8+ T cells expressing CXCR3 (TNR3+). The origin of this receptor is a human donor in good health. Some clones in this sample may be carry-over from other donors' samples. This sequence joins TRBV20-1 and TRBJ2-3; TCRdb's D call, TRBD1, is unchecked because there is no DNA. The chain's CDR3 is CSARVGGADVDTQYF.